This T cell receptor (beta chain) was captured by sequencing in a study of graft-versus-host responses after intestinal transplantation. In the study overall: Anti-thymocyte globulin induction, then tacrolimus and steroids for around three years, went to all recipients. Study-wide points: Recipient marrow showed GvH clones, some seen first in ileum or blood. After transplant, early declines in HvG clones were associated with peak levels of circulating GvH clones.

Measured with immunoSEQ multiplex PCR; TCRdb has only the in-frame clones, and not every one. The table records over 70,000 clones, roughly four fifths of them present only once. With regard to this clone: Antigen: not known.

The CDR3 has 14 amino acids. Per germline, CDR1 MNHEY and CDR2 SVGAGI. V was pared by 3 bases and J by 7 bases, with 12 bases between. The chain uses TRBV6-5 and TRBJ1-4, with D unclear. Specimen: unstimulated CD8+ T cells sorted from spleen or lymph node cells, collected before intestinal transplant. The sequence was collected from a human donor who received an intestinal transplant. The CDR3, as DNA: TGTGCCAGCAGTTATAGGGAGGGCGGTGAAAAACTGTTTTTT. It is translated as CASSYREGGEKLFF.